A single count supports the clone carrying this TCR beta chain. The entry originates in a study of T cell changes during pregnancy in multiple sclerosis. V shed 1 base, J shed 2 bases, and the junction held 17 bases outside the gene matches. The CDR3 consists of 19 residues. Germline CDR1 is SEHNR and CDR2 is FQNEAQ (reference sequence). Sequencing was performed with immunoSEQ multiplex PCR; in TCRdb, only in-frame clones are kept and a portion is missing. There are 32,000 or so clones in the sample; approximately 89% occur only once, and around 5.1% lies in the top ten. This TCR was sampled from a female donor with multiple sclerosis, enrolled in a pregnancy study. V usage is TRBV7-9 and J usage is TRBJ2-7, with 7 bases matching TRBD1. Material: CD8+ T cells from peripheral blood mononuclear cells, obtained in the first trimester of pregnancy. The chain's CDR3 is CASSLVGPRDSSIPYEQYF. The CDR3 DNA is TGTGCCAGCAGCTTAGTAGGCCCCCGGGACAGCAGTATCCCCTACGAGCAGTACTTC.